These T cell receptor beta chains were read from a single sample in a study of beta chain features in type 1 diabetes. The assay was immunoSEQ multiplex PCR, and TCRdb's table has in-frame clones only and misses some. The sample has around 300,000 clones, 9.5% to 11% seen once; the top ten hold 0.015%. The material sequenced was naive CD4+ T cells from blood. The receptors were sampled from a woman under 40 in good health. CDR3s include the opening cysteine and the closing phenylalanine or tryptophan. D genes are given only for firm matches. Clone size is not always given. Where it is, it says once, few, many or a class for expanded clones.

>TRBV7-2|TRBJ1-2|.|few
CASGETGILVYGYTF
TGTGCCAGCGGAGAAACGGGGATTTTGGTCTATGGCTACACCTTC
>TRBV7-6|TRBJ2-7|.|few
CASSLGLSQGNYEQYF
TGTGCCAGCAGCTTAGGGTTATCACAGGGAAACTACGAGCAGTACTTC
>TRBV15|TRBJ2-3|TRBD1|.
CATSRVRTGGYTDTQYF
TGTGCCACCAGCAGAGTGCGGACAGGGGGATACACAGATACGCAGTATTTT
>TRBV14|TRBJ1-2|TRBD1|few
CASSQQTGDYGYTF
TGTGCCAGCAGCCAACAGACAGGGGACTATGGCTACACCTTC
>TRBV28|TRBJ2-1|.|.
CASSLVRLGREFF
TGTGCCAGCAGTTTAGTGCGACTAGGTCGTGAGTTCTTC
>TRBV6-1|TRBJ2-3|TRBD2|.
CASSEAGLAVEADTQYF
TGTGCCAGCAGTGAAGCGGGACTAGCGGTTGAGGCCGATACGCAGTATTTT
>TRBV6-1|TRBJ1-1|TRBD1|few
CASSPRQGSEAFF
TGTGCCAGCAGCCCGAGACAGGGCTCAGAAGCTTTCTTT
>TRBV29-1|TRBJ2-3|.|few
CSVEVVPRTDTQYF
TGCAGCGTTGAGGTGGTTCCGAGGACAGATACGCAGTATTTT
>TRBV2|TRBJ2-1|TRBD2|few
CASRGLAGATYNEQFF
TGTGCCAGCAGGGGACTAGCGGGAGCAACCTACAATGAGCAGTTCTTC
>TRBV5-1|TRBJ2-1|.|.
CASSLIGTRGSYNEQFF
TGCGCCAGCAGCTTAATTGGGACACGCGGCTCCTACAATGAGCAGTTCTTC
>TRBV7-2|TRBJ2-3|.|.
CASSIDPGLRTDTQYF
TGTGCCAGCAGCATCGATCCGGGACTTCGCACAGATACGCAGTATTTT
>TRBV7-9|TRBJ1-1|.|.
CASSLHMNTEAFF
TGTGCCAGCAGCTTACACATGAACACTGAAGCTTTCTTT
>TRBV28|TRBJ2-7|TRBD1|few
CASSRQGHEQYF
TGTGCCAGCAGCCGACAGGGACACGAGCAGTACTTC
>TRBV2|TRBJ2-2|.|few
CASSWSEQVTGELFF
TGTGCCAGCAGTTGGTCGGAACAGGTCACCGGGGAGCTGTTTTTT
>TRBV19|TRBJ1-2|.|few
CASMGRDGYGYTF
TGTGCCTCCATGGGGAGGGACGGCTATGGCTACACCTTC
>TRBV7-9|TRBJ1-4|TRBD1|.
CASSSRTGVEKLFF
TGTGCCAGCAGCTCCCGCACAGGGGTCGAAAAACTGTTTTTT
>TRBV29-1|TRBJ1-2|.|.
CSVYDSPYGYTF
TGCAGCGTTTACGACAGCCCCTATGGCTACACCTTC
>TRBV7-9|TRBJ2-5|TRBD1|few
CASSPRGQGETQYF
TGTGCCAGCAGCCCCCGTGGACAGGGGGAGACCCAGTACTTC
>TRBV27|TRBJ1-5|.|.
CASSRQGGNQPQHF
TGTGCCAGCAGTAGACAAGGGGGCAATCAGCCCCAGCATTTT
>TRBV9|TRBJ2-1|.|.
CASSVQPSRPSSYNEQFF
TGTGCCAGCAGCGTACAGCCGTCTAGACCTAGCTCCTACAATGAGCAGTTCTTC
>TRBV14|TRBJ2-1|TRBD2|.
CASSQVAGTSKYNEQFF
TGTGCCAGCAGCCAAGTCGCCGGGACTAGCAAGTACAATGAGCAGTTCTTC
>TRBV28|TRBJ1-5|TRBD1|.
CASRGDSWQPQHF
TGTGCCAGCAGGGGGGACAGTTGGCAGCCCCAGCATTTT
>TRBV9|TRBJ2-7|.|.
CASSPVAGYEQYF
TGTGCCAGCAGCCCCGTGGCAGGCTACGAGCAGTACTTC
>TRBV5-1|TRBJ2-2|TRBD1|few
CASSPDLGQGTGELFF
TGCGCCAGCAGCCCTGACCTGGGACAGGGAACCGGGGAGCTGTTTTTT
>TRBV25-1|TRBJ2-2|.|.
CASRAFGGTNTGELFF
TGTGCCAGCAGGGCTTTTGGGGGGACGAACACCGGGGAGCTGTTTTTT
>TRBV7-6|TRBJ2-5|TRBD2|.
CASSLAMASGRSETQYF
TGTGCCAGCAGCTTAGCGATGGCGAGCGGGAGATCGGAGACCCAGTACTTC
>TRBV18|TRBJ1-1|.|few
CASSPREDTEAFF
TGTGCCAGCTCACCCAGGGAGGACACTGAAGCTTTCTTT
>TRBV6-5|TRBJ2-1|.|few
CASSTSGLGQYEQFF
TGTGCCAGCAGTACCTCGGGACTTGGGCAGTATGAGCAGTTCTTC
>TRBV27|TRBJ2-2|TRBD2|few
CASSFSSGRFQNTGELFF
TGTGCCAGCAGTTTTAGTAGCGGGAGATTTCAGAACACCGGGGAGCTGTTTTTT
>TRBV6-1|TRBJ1-1|.|few
CASRQGGLTEAFF
TGTGCCAGCAGGCAGGGTGGGTTGACTGAAGCTTTCTTT
>TRBV19|TRBJ2-1|TRBD2|.
CASSMGLAGGPGSYNEQFF
TGTGCCAGTAGTATGGGGCTAGCGGGAGGGCCTGGCTCCTACAATGAGCAGTTCTTC
>TRBV19|TRBJ2-5|TRBD1|.
CASSPRTGLETQYF
TGTGCCAGTAGCCCTCGGACAGGGCTGGAGACCCAGTACTTC
>TRBV7-2|TRBJ2-3|TRBD2|few
CASSLSSGAGTDTQYF
TGTGCCAGCAGCTTATCTTCGGGAGCGGGGACAGATACGCAGTATTTT
>TRBV5-6|TRBJ2-6|.|few
CASSKTGGLSGANVLTF
TGTGCCAGCAGCAAAACCGGAGGGCTCTCTGGGGCCAACGTCCTGACTTTC
>TRBV28|TRBJ1-4|TRBD1|.
CASSRGQGVPEGEKLFF
TGTGCCAGCAGTAGGGGACAGGGGGTCCCAGAGGGTGAAAAACTGTTTTTT
>TRBV15|TRBJ1-5|TRBD1|.
CATSRDWDRGNQPQHF
TGTGCCACCAGCAGAGATTGGGACAGGGGCAATCAGCCCCAGCATTTT
>TRBV7-2|TRBJ2-1|TRBD2|few
CASSAASGRRNEQFF
TGTGCCAGCAGCGCCGCTAGCGGGAGAAGGAATGAGCAGTTCTTC
>TRBV28|TRBJ2-7|TRBD1|once
CASSRQGTYEQYF
TGTGCCAGCAGTCGACAGGGTACCTACGAGCAGTACTTC
>TRBV7-3|TRBJ2-7|TRBD1|.
CASSPDRGSYEQYF
TGTGCCAGCAGCCCGGACAGGGGATCCTACGAGCAGTACTTC
>TRBV2|TRBJ2-1|TRBD2|.
CASSEASGSSYNEQFF
TGTGCCAGCAGTGAAGCTAGCGGGAGCTCCTACAATGAGCAGTTCTTC
>TRBV9|TRBJ2-1|.|few
CASSVAGNEINEQFF
TGTGCCAGCAGCGTAGCCGGGAATGAGATCAATGAGCAGTTCTTC
>TRBV5-6|TRBJ1-2|.|.
CASSQTTRWVGYTF
TGTGCCAGCAGCCAAACGACACGATGGGTCGGCTACACCTTC
>TRBV5-1|TRBJ2-7|TRBD1|.
CASSLVADRGHYEQYF
TGCGCCAGCAGCTTGGTAGCTGACAGGGGGCACTACGAGCAGTACTTC
>TRBV7-9|TRBJ2-1|.|few
CASSLFQYLVDEQFF
TGTGCCAGCAGCTTATTCCAGTACCTGGTGGATGAGCAGTTCTTC
>TRBV18|TRBJ2-7|.|.
CASSQMDSREQYF
TGTGCCAGCTCACAAATGGACAGTCGAGAGCAGTACTTC
>TRBV4-3|TRBJ2-1|.|.
CASSLLAEIYNEQFF
TGCGCCAGCAGCCTTTTAGCGGAAATCTACAATGAGCAGTTCTTC
>TRBV7-8|TRBJ2-4|TRBD1|.
CASSSPQGRHIQYF
TGTGCCAGCAGCTCCCCACAGGGGCGGCACATTCAGTACTTC
>TRBV7-9|TRBJ2-3|.|few
CASSLRAGPSTDTQYF
TGTGCCAGCAGCTTACGGGCGGGCCCTAGCACAGATACGCAGTATTTT
>TRBV30|TRBJ2-7|TRBD2|.
CAWSTGSGIHEQYF
TGTGCCTGGAGTACCGGTAGCGGGATCCACGAGCAGTACTTC
>TRBV30|TRBJ2-7|TRBD1|few
CAWSVGQGAGEQYF
TGTGCCTGGAGTGTAGGGCAGGGGGCTGGCGAGCAGTACTTC
>TRBV29-1|TRBJ1-1|.|few
CSAERGGVEAFF
TGCAGCGCCGAGAGGGGGGGAGTCGAAGCTTTCTTT
>TRBV6-5|TRBJ1-1|.|few
CASSYGNRVNTEAFF
TGTGCCAGCAGTTACGGGAACAGGGTGAACACTGAAGCTTTCTTT
>TRBV7-8|TRBJ2-7|.|.
CASSLAQGRSYEQYF
TGTGCCAGCAGCTTAGCCCAGGGTCGTAGCTACGAGCAGTACTTC
>TRBV27|TRBJ1-5|.|.
CASREGNQPQHF
TGTGCCAGCAGAGAGGGTAATCAGCCCCAGCATTTT
>TRBV29-1|TRBJ2-5|.|few
CSLAADQETQYF
TGCAGCCTGGCCGCGGACCAAGAGACCCAGTACTTC